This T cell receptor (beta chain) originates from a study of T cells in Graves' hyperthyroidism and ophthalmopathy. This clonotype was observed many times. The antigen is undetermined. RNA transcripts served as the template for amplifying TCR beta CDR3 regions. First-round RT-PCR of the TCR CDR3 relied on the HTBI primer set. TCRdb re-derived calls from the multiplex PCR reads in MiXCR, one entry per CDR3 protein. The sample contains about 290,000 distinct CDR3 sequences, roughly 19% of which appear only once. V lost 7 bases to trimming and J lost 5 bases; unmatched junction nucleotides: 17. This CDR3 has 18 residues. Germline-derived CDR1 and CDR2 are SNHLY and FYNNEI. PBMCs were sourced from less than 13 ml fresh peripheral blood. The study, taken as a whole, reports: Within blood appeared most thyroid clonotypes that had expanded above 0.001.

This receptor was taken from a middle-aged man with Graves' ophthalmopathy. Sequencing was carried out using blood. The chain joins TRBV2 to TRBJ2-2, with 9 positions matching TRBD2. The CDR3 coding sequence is TGTGCCAGCACGTCGAACTTCGGTGGGCTAGCGGGAACCGGGGAGCTGTTTTTT. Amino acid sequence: CASTSNFGGLAGTGELFF.